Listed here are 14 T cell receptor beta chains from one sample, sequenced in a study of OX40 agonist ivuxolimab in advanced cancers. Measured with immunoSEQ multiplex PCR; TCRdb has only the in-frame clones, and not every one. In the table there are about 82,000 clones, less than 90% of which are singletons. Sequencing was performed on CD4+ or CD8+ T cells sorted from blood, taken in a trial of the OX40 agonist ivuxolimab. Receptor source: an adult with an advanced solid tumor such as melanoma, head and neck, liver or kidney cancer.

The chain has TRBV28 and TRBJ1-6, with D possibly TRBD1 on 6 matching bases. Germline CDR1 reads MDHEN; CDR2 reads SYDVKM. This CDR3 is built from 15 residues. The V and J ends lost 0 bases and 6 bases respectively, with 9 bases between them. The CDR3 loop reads CASSLWLQGNSPLHF. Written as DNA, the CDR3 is TGTGCCAGCAGTTTATGGTTACAGGGTAATTCACCCCTCCACTTT.

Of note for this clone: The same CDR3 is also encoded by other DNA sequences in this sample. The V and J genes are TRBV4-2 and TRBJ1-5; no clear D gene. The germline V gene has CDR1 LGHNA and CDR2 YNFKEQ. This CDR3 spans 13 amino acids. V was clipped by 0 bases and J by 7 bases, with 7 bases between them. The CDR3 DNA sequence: TGTGCCAGCAGCCAAGATACCGGACAGCCCCAGCATTTT. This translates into CASSQDTGQPQHF.

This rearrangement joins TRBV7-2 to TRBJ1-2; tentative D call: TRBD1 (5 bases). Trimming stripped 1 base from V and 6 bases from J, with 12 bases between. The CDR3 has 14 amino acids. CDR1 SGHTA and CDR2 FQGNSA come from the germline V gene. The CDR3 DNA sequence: TGTGCCAGCAGCTTAGTAGGGACGGTTGATGGCTACACCTTC. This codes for CASSLVGTVDGYTF.

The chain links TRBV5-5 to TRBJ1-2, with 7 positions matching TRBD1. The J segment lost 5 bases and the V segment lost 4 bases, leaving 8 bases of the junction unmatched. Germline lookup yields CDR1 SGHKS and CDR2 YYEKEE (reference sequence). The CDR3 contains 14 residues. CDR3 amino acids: CASSATGDSYGYTF. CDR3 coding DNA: TGTGCCAGCAGCGCCACCGGGGACAGTTATGGCTACACCTTC.

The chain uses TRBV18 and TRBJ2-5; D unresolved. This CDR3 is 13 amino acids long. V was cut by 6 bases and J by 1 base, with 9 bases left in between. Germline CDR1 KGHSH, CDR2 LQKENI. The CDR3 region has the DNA TGTGCCAGCTCCCGCCGACCCCAAGAGACCCAGTACTTC. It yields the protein CASSRRPQETQYF.

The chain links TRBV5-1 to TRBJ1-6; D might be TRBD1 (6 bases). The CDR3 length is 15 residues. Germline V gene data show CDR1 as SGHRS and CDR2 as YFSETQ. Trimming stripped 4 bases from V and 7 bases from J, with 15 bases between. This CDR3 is CASSPDVRGNSPLHF. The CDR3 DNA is TGCGCCAGCAGCCCGGACGTGAGGGGGAATTCACCCCTCCACTTT.

This CDR3 reads CASSIENSYSNQPQHF. The CDR3 DNA reads as TGTGCCAGTAGTATAGAGAACAGTTATAGCAATCAGCCCCAGCATTTT. This chain connects TRBV19 to TRBJ1-5, with D uncertain. The CDR3 loop spans 16 amino acids. Germline V CDR1 and CDR2: LNHDA, SQIVND (reference sequence). V lost 0 bases and J 0 bases, leaving 9 bases between the germline ends.

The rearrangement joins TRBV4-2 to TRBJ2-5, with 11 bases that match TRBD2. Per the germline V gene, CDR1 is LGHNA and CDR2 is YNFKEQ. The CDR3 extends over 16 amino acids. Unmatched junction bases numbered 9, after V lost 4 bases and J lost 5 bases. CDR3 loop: CASSLSGGAIGETQYF. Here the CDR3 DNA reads TGTGCCAGCAGCCTTAGCGGGGGGGCCATTGGGGAGACCCAGTACTTC.

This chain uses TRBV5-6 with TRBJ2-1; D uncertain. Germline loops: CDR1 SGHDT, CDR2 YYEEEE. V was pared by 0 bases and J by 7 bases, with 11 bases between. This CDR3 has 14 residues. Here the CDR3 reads CASSLVARSNEQFF. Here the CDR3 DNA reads TGTGCCAGCAGCTTGGTGGCTAGGTCTAATGAGCAGTTCTTC.

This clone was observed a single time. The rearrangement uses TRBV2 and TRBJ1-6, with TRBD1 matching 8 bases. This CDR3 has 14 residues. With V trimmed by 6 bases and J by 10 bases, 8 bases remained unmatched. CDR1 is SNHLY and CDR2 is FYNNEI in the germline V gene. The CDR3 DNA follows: TGTGCCAGCAGGCTACAGGGGGGGGGCTCACCCCTCCACTTT. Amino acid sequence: CASRLQGGGSPLHF. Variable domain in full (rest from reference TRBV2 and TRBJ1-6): EPEVTQTPSHQVTQMGQEVILRCVPISNHLYFYWYRQILGQKVEFLVSFYNNEISEKSEIFDDQFSVERPDGSNFTLKIRSTKLEDSAMYFCASRLQGGGSPLHFGNGTRLTVT.

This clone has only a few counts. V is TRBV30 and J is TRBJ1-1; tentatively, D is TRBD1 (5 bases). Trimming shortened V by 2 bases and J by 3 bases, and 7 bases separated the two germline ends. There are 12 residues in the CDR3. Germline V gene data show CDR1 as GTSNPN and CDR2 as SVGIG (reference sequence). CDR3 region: CAWSTGDTEAFF. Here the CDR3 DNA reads TGTGCCTGGAGTACGGGGGACACTGAAGCTTTCTTT.

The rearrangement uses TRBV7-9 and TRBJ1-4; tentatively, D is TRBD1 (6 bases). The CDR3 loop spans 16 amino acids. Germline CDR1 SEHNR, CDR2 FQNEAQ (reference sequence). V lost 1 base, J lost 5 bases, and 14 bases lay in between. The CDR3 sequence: CASSLVSGTKNEKLFF. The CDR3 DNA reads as TGTGCCAGCAGCTTAGTTTCCGGGACAAAAAATGAAAAACTGTTTTTT.

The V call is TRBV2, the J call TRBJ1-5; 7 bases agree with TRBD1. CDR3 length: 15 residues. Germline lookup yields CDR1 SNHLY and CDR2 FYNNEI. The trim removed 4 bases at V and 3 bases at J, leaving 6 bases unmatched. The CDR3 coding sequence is TGTGCCAGCAGTGCGACAGGGTTTGCCAATCAGCCCCAGCATTTT. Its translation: CASSATGFANQPQHF.

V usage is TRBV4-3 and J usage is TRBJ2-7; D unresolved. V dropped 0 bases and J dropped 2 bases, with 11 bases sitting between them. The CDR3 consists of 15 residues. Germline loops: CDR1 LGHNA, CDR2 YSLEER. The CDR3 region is CASSQDRLIAYEQYF. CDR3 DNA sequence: TGCGCCAGCAGCCAAGACAGGCTCATTGCCTACGAGCAGTACTTC.